The 20 T cell receptor beta chains below were found in one sample sequenced in a study of shared clonotypes between healthy human individuals. Produced via immunoSEQ multiplex PCR; TCRdb's table is partial and in-frame only. The table has about 330,000 clones, approximately 79% seen once; the top ten hold 9% to 12%. Sequenced material: memory CD4+ T cells sorted from blood. This sample's subset: CD45RA-negative fraction. The receptors were sampled from a man aged 25 to 40 in good health.

V gene TRBV6-1 combines with J gene TRBJ2-6; tentatively, D is TRBD2 (5 bases). This CDR3 has 15 residues. Trimming cost V 6 bases and J 4 bases, with 13 bases left between them. Looked up from germline, CDR1 is MNHNS and CDR2 is SASEGT. This chain's CDR3 is CASSPEEAGANVLTF. The DNA of the CDR3 is TGTGCCAGCAGCCCCGAGGAGGCCGGGGCCAACGTCCTGACTTTC.

This chain connects TRBV5-6 to TRBJ2-7, with 8 bases aligning to TRBD1. The CDR3 length is 16 residues. Germline CDR1 is SGHDT and CDR2 is YYEEEE. Trimming at V came to 7 bases and at J to 1 base, leaving 13 bases not matched to a gene. The CDR3 spells CASRETGQGTSYEQYF. In DNA form, the CDR3 reads TGTGCCAGCCGAGAAACCGGACAGGGAACTTCCTACGAGCAGTACTTC.

The chain joins TRBV6-1 to TRBJ2-2; 9 positions match TRBD1. The CDR3 is 16 residues long. The ends lost 4 bases at V and 3 bases at J; junction bases unmatched: 6. Germline loops: CDR1 MNHNS, CDR2 SASEGT. CDR3 DNA: TGTGCCAGCAGTGGCGGGACAGGGAGAGACACCGGGGAGCTGTTTTTT. Its translation: CASSGGTGRDTGELFF.

The CDR3 region is CASSPTGMVAGELFF. The CDR3 DNA sequence: TGCGCCAGCAGCCCAACGGGAATGGTAGCCGGGGAGCTGTTTTTT. The chain recombines TRBV4-1 with TRBJ2-2; possibly TRBD2 for D (5 bases). V dropped 4 bases and J dropped 6 bases, with 15 bases sitting between them. Looked up from germline, CDR1 is MGHRA and CDR2 is YSYEKL. CDR3 length: 15 residues.

CDR3 DNA: TGTGCCAGCTCACGGACTGTGAAGGAGAATGAGCAGTTCTTC. Its protein is CASSRTVKENEQFF. This chain joins TRBV18 and TRBJ2-1, with TRBD2 as a possible D gene (5 bases). The germline V and J ends were trimmed by 4 bases and 7 bases, with 14 bases remaining between them. The length of the CDR3 is 14 residues. Per germline, CDR1 KGHSH and CDR2 LQKENI.

The gene calls are TRBV19 and TRBJ2-1, with 11 bases that match TRBD1. This CDR3 is built from 16 residues. The ends lost 5 bases at V and 2 bases at J; junction bases unmatched: 5. Germline lookup yields CDR1 LNHDA and CDR2 SQIVND (reference sequence). The CDR3 protein is CASSPWGQGAYNEQFF. The CDR3 coding sequence is TGTGCCAGTAGTCCCTGGGGACAGGGGGCCTACAATGAGCAGTTCTTC.

This chain joins TRBV10-2 and TRBJ2-2, with D possibly being TRBD2 (6 bases). This CDR3 spans 12 amino acids. Germline CDR1 is WSHSY and CDR2 is SAAADI. Between the trimmed V and J ends, which lost 7 bases and 8 bases, there was a span of 11 bases. The CDR3 bases are TGCGCCAGCACCAAGGAGGGGGGGGAGCTGTTTTTT. Translating it yields CASTKEGGELFF.

This clone was counted many times. The chain employs TRBV7-2 and TRBJ2-2, with no clear D. The CDR3 spans 14 residues. Per germline, CDR1 SGHTA and CDR2 FQGNSA. Trimming removed 0 bases from V and 4 bases from J, with 6 bases in between. DNA for the CDR3: TGTGCCAGCAGCTTAGCCAAAGGCACCGGGGAGCTGTTTTTT. It is translated as CASSLAKGTGELFF. The complete variable domain, with remaining parts taken from reference TRBV7-2 and TRBJ2-2, reads GAGVSQSPSNKVTEKGKDVELRCDPISGHTALYWYRQSLGQGLEFLIYFQGNSAPDKSGLPSDRFSAERTGGSVSTLTIQRTQQEDSAVYLCASSLAKGTGELFFGEGSRLTVL.

This chain links TRBV28 with TRBJ1-1, with a weak D call TRBD1 (5 bases). V was pared by 10 bases and J by 5 bases, with 14 bases between. CDR1 and CDR2 from the germline V gene are MDHEN and SYDVKM. This CDR3 region has 12 residues. The CDR3 DNA sequence: TGTGCCACTGACCAGGGAAGGACTGAAGCTTTCTTT. Its protein product is CATDQGRTEAFF.

The chain uses TRBV18 and TRBJ2-5; the match to TRBD2 covers 10 bases. This CDR3 is 15 amino acids long. Germline CDR1 and CDR2: KGHSH and LQKENI. V trimming: 2 bases; J trimming: 7 bases; junction bases outside the gene matches: 7. The CDR3: CASSPASGRGRTQYF. CDR3 nucleotides: TGTGCCAGCTCACCAGCTAGCGGGAGAGGGAGGACCCAGTACTTC.

This clone was seen a handful of times. The gene calls are TRBV28 and TRBJ1-2; 7 bases fit TRBD1. There are 13 residues in the CDR3. CDR1 and CDR2 (germline): MDHEN, SYDVKM. Trimming at V came to 8 bases and at J to 2 bases, leaving 5 bases not matched to a gene. The CDR3 DNA follows: TGTGCCAGCCACCAGGGGGTGAACTATGGCTACACCTTC. This gives the protein CASHQGVNYGYTF.

The chain links TRBV5-1 to TRBJ2-7; 7 nucleotides match TRBD1. Germline V gene sequence: CDR1 SGHRS, CDR2 YFSETQ. With 0 bases clipped from V and 12 bases from J, the junction kept 12 bases outside the gene matches. This CDR3 contains 14 residues. DNA of the CDR3: TGCGCCAGCAGCTTGGATCCCGGGACAGCTGGGTTGTACTTC. Amino acids: CASSLDPGTAGLYF.

This chain joins TRBV29-1 and TRBJ2-3; 12 nucleotides agree with TRBD2. The trim removed 6 bases at V and 1 base at J, leaving 2 bases unmatched. This CDR3 has 14 amino acids. The germline CDR1 and CDR2 sequences are SQVTM and ANQGSEA. The CDR3 sequence is CSVRLAGGTDTQYF. The CDR3 DNA is TGCAGCGTAAGACTAGCGGGAGGCACAGATACGCAGTATTTT.

The genes are TRBV7-3 and TRBJ2-5; perhaps D is TRBD1 or TRBD2 (5 bases each). Trimming shortened V by 3 bases and J by 4 bases, and 12 bases separated the two germline ends. The CDR3 is 14 residues long. Germline V lookup: CDR1 SGHTA, CDR2 FQGTGA. CDR3 amino acids: CASSFRPGTETQYF. The DNA of the CDR3 is TGTGCCAGCAGCTTTAGGCCAGGGACAGAGACCCAGTACTTC.

The genes are TRBV18 and TRBJ2-4; TRBD1 matches 9 bases. CDR3 length: 14 amino acids. Germline trimming cut 2 bases from V and 9 bases from J; bases unmatched to any gene: 5. Germline lookup yields CDR1 KGHSH and CDR2 LQKENI. The CDR3 DNA is TGTGCCAGCTCACCATCTTCGGGACAGGGCATTCAGTACTTC. Its protein is CASSPSSGQGIQYF. The full variable domain, its missing parts supplied by reference TRBV18 and TRBJ2-4, is NAGVMQNPRHLVRRRGQEARLRCSPMKGHSHVYWYRQLPEEGLKFMVYLQKENIIDESGMPKERFSAEFPKEGPSILRIQQVVRGDSAAYFCASSPSSGQGIQYFGAGTRLSVL.

The CDR3 DNA sequence: TGTGCCAGCAGGGGGGGACTGCCTAATGAAAAACTGTTTTTT. It translates to CASRGGLPNEKLFF. The rearrangement uses TRBV28 and TRBJ1-4; maybe TRBD1 (5 bases). This CDR3 has 14 residues. V was cut by 6 bases and J by 3 bases, with 11 bases left in between. Germline V gives CDR1 MDHEN, CDR2 SYDVKM. Full variable domain (outside the CDR3, taken from reference TRBV28 and TRBJ1-4): DVKVTQSSRYLVKRTGEKVFLECVQDMDHENMFWYRQDPGLGLRLIYFSYDVKMKEKGDIPEGYSVSREKKERFSLILESASTNQTSMYLCASRGGLPNEKLFFGSGTQLSVL.

This sequence joins TRBV18 and TRBJ2-3; D call uncertain. The CDR3 contains 14 residues. Trimming removed 2 bases from V and 0 bases from J, with 6 bases in between. Germline CDR1 reads KGHSH; CDR2 reads LQKENI. The CDR3 DNA reads as TGTGCCAGCTCACCAACCACTAGCACAGATACGCAGTATTTT. Translating it yields CASSPTTSTDTQYF.

The genes are TRBV25-1 and TRBJ1-2, with D perhaps matching TRBD1 (5 bases). Germline V gene sequence: CDR1 MGHDK, CDR2 SYGVNS. The CDR3 has 12 residues. V was shortened by 7 bases and J by 7 bases, with 13 bases between the two germline ends. The CDR3 coding sequence is TGTGCCAGCAATGTAGGGGCCGGTGGCTACACCTTC. This encodes CASNVGAGGYTF.

The genes are TRBV19 and TRBJ2-4; TRBD2 aligns across 7 bases. The CDR3 consists of 18 residues. V was clipped by 2 bases and J by 0 bases; unmatched bases: 10. Germline CDR1 and CDR2: LNHDA and SQIVND (reference sequence). The CDR3 DNA is TGTGCCAGTAGTATAACGGGTATTGGGAGGGTAGCCAAAAACATTCAGTACTTC. Translation gives CASSITGIGRVAKNIQYF. The complete variable domain, with remaining parts taken from reference TRBV19 and TRBJ2-4, reads DGGITQSPKYLFRKEGQNVTLSCEQNLNHDAMYWYRQDPGQGLRLIYYSQIVNDFQKGDIAEGYSVSREKKESFPLTVTSAQKNPTAFYLCASSITGIGRVAKNIQYFGAGTRLSVL.

This clone came up once. The V call is TRBV5-4, the J call TRBJ2-1; 9 nucleotides align to TRBD2. The CDR3 runs 15 residues. Germline CDR1 and CDR2: SGHNT and YYREEE (reference sequence). Trimming took 0 bases from V and 12 from J; bases not matched to a gene: 10. The CDR3 DNA reads as TGTGCCAGCAGCTTGGGCGGGAGGGCCTCAATGATGCAGTTCTTC. The encoded protein is CASSLGGRASMMQFF.